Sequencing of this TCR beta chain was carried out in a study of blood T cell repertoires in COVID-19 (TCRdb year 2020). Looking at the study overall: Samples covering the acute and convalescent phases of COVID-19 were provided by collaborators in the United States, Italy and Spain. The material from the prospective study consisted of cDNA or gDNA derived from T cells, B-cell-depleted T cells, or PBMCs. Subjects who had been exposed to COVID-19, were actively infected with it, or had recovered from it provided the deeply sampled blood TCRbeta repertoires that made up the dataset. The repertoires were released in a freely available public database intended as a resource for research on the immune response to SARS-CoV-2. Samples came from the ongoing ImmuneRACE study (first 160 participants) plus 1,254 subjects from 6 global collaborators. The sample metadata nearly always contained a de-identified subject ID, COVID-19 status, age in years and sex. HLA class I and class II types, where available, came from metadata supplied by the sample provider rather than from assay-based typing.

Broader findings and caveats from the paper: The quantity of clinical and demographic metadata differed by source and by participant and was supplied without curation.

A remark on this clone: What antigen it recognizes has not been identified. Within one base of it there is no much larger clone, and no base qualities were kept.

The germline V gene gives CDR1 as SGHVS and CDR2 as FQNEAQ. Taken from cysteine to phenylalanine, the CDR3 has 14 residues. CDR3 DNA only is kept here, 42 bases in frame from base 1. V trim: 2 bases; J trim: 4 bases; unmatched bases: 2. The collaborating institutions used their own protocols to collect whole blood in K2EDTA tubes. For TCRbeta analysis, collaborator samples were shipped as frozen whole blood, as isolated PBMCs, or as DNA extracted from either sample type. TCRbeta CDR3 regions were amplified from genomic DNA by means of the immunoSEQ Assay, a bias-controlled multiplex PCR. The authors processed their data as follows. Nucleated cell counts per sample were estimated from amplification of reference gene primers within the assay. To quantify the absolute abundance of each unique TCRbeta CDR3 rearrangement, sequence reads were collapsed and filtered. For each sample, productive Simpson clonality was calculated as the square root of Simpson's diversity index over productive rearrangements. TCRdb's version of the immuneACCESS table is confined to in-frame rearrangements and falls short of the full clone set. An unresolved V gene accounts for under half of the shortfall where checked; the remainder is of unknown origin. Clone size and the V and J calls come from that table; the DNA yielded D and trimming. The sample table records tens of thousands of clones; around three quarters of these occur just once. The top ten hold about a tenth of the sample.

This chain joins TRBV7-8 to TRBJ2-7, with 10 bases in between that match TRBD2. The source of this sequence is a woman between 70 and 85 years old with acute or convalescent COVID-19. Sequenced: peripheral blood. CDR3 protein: CASSLLAGVYEQYF. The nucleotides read TGTGCCAGCAGCTTACTAGCGGGGGTTTACGAGCAGTACTTC.